Below, 32 T cell receptor beta chains from the same sample are listed, as sequenced in a study of blood T cell repertoires in COVID-19. The method was immunoSEQ multiplex PCR; TCRdb's version includes in-frame clones alone and lacks a portion of them. This repertoire shows about 230,000 clones, 65% to 85% found once; its top ten account for around 7.9%. Sequencing used peripheral blood. These TCRs come from a man between 40 and 49 years old with active or convalescent COVID-19.

The genes are TRBV20-1 and TRBJ1-6, with no clear D. Germline CDR1 DFQATT, CDR2 SNEGSKA (reference sequence). This CDR3 spans 14 amino acids. V was pared by 3 bases and J by 7 bases, with 13 bases between. This chain's CDR3 is CSASSGGENSPLHF. CDR3 DNA: TGCAGTGCTAGTAGTGGCGGGGAAAATTCACCCCTCCACTTT.

CDR3 nucleotides: TGCGCCAGCAGCCAAGGATACCTGGGACAGGGGGCAAAATACGAGCAGTACTTC. Translation: CASSQGYLGQGAKYEQYF. The J gene is TRBJ2-7, the V gene TRBV4-1, with TRBD1 matching over 12 bases. CDR1 and CDR2 (germline): MGHRA, YSYEKL. The CDR3 loop spans 18 amino acids. V gave up 1 base and J gave up 4 bases; unmatched junction bases: 11.

The chain recombines TRBV7-6 with TRBJ2-1; 7 nucleotides agree with TRBD2. This CDR3 has 14 amino acids. V lost 7 bases to trimming and J lost 4 bases; unmatched junction nucleotides: 7. Germline assignment: CDR1 SGHVS and CDR2 FNYEAQ. CDR3 nucleotides: TGTGCCAGCAACGCGGGGGAGGCATACAATGAGCAGTTCTTC. Its translation is CASNAGEAYNEQFF.

The gene calls are TRBV18 and TRBJ1-5; D is perhaps TRBD1 (5 bases). V was pared by 0 bases and J by 6 bases, with 18 bases between. Germline CDR1 is KGHSH and CDR2 is LQKENI. The CDR3 covers 17 residues. CDR3 sequence (DNA): TGTGCCAGCTCACCACCTGTAGGGGCCCCGGGCGGTCAGCCCCAGCATTTT. This sequence encodes CASSPPVGAPGGQPQHF.

The chain is built from TRBV6-1 and TRBJ2-1; D might be TRBD1 (5 bases). Per the germline V gene, CDR1 is MNHNS and CDR2 is SASEGT. V lost 0 bases to trimming and J lost 2 bases, with 14 bases between them. The CDR3 length is 17 residues. CDR3 region: CASSEARQSIPYNEQFF. DNA of the CDR3: TGTGCCAGCAGTGAAGCGCGACAGTCAATACCCTACAATGAGCAGTTCTTC.

The chain employs TRBV18 and TRBJ1-1; D remains ambiguous. Trimming took 6 bases from V and 0 from J, leaving 11 bases between them. CDR1 and CDR2 from the germline V gene are KGHSH and LQKENI. CDR3 length: 14 residues. Here the CDR3 DNA reads TGTGCCAGCTCCCCGAGCAAACTGAACACTGAAGCTTTCTTT. Its protein product is CASSPSKLNTEAFF.

This rearrangement joins TRBV11-3 to TRBJ1-3, with TRBD1 as a possible D gene (5 bases). The CDR3 spans 15 residues. V dropped 5 bases and J dropped 4 bases, with 15 bases sitting between them. From germline, CDR1 is SGHNT and CDR2 YENEEA. The CDR3, as DNA: TGTGCCAGCAGCCCGACAGTAGTCACCGGAAACACCATATATTTT. This codes for CASSPTVVTGNTIYF.

The rearrangement uses TRBV24-1 and TRBJ2-5; 7 nucleotides match TRBD1. Germline assignment: CDR1 KGHDR and CDR2 SFDVKD. CDR3 length: 16 residues. The V and J ends lost 3 bases and 5 bases, in that order; junction bases with no gene match: 11. The CDR3 here is CATSDTRGPFWETQYF. For the CDR3, the DNA is TGTGCCACCAGTGATACGAGGGGGCCGTTTTGGGAGACCCAGTACTTC.

The chain joins TRBV6-4 to TRBJ2-3; 11 bases are shared with TRBD2. This CDR3 contains 17 residues. The germline gives CDR1 MRHNA, CDR2 SNTAGT. With 6 bases clipped from V and 1 base from J, the junction kept 9 bases outside the gene matches. CDR3 DNA: TGTGCCAGCAGCGAATGTCTAGCGGGAGGCCGCACAGATACGCAGTATTTT. This translates into CASSECLAGGRTDTQYF.

V is TRBV6-5 and J is TRBJ2-7, with 9 positions matching TRBD1. The V segment lost 6 bases and the J segment 4 bases; nucleotides outside the gene matches: 7. Germline values: CDR1 MNHEY, CDR2 SVGAGI. This CDR3 spans 14 amino acids. DNA for the CDR3: TGTGCCAGCAGCCTAGACAGGGGGTGGTACGAGCAGTACTTC. As protein: CASSLDRGWYEQYF.

This clone appeared a few times. The chain has TRBV2 and TRBJ2-5; TRBD2 matches 8 bases. The germline V gene encodes CDR1 SNHLY and CDR2 FYNNEI. The CDR3 sequence is 17 residues long. J gave up 5 bases and V 1 base, and 12 bases lay outside the gene matches. The CDR3 sequence: CASSEDGRARWWETQYF. CDR3 sequence (DNA): TGTGCCAGCAGTGAAGACGGGAGGGCGAGATGGTGGGAGACCCAGTACTTC.

This clone was counted a few times. This chain links TRBV5-6 with TRBJ1-1; TRBD1 might be the D (6 bases). Per the germline V gene, CDR1 is SGHDT and CDR2 is YYEEEE. The CDR3 has 14 amino acids. The germline V and J ends were trimmed by 4 bases and 5 bases, with 15 bases remaining between them. The CDR3 DNA reads as TGTGCCAGCAGCCGCGGACTCCAGGGGACTGAAGCTTTCTTT. Its translation is CASSRGLQGTEAFF.

The chain couples TRBV28 to TRBJ1-6; 10 nucleotides agree with TRBD1. The J segment lost 11 bases and the V segment lost 8 bases, leaving 6 bases of the junction unmatched. The CDR3 has 13 residues. The germline V gene has CDR1 MDHEN and CDR2 SYDVKM. CDR3 residues: CASSDRGDAPLHF. The CDR3 DNA sequence: TGTGCCAGCTCGGACAGGGGGGACGCACCCCTCCACTTT.

V usage is TRBV5-4 and J usage is TRBJ2-4; tentative D call: TRBD2 (6 bases). Germline CDR1 and CDR2: SGHNT and YYREEE (reference sequence). Trimming cost V 0 bases and J 8 bases, with 18 bases left between them. The CDR3 covers 16 residues. Here the CDR3 DNA reads TGTGCCAGCAGCTTGGCCGCTAGCGCGGGTTCCGACATTCAGTACTTC. Translating gives CASSLAASAGSDIQYF.

For this clone: In the same sample, other DNA sequences code for this CDR3. The rearrangement links TRBV19 to TRBJ2-7; the match to TRBD1 covers 7 bases. V trimming: 1 base; J trimming: 5 bases; junction bases outside the gene matches: 2. Germline V lookup: CDR1 LNHDA, CDR2 SQIVND (reference sequence). The CDR3 spans 13 residues. CDR3: CASSIGQGHEQYF. DNA of the CDR3: TGTGCCAGTAGTATAGGACAGGGACACGAGCAGTACTTC.

The chain uses TRBV6-5 and TRBJ1-1; 7 bases are shared with TRBD1. The CDR3 covers 15 residues. In germline, CDR1 is MNHEY, CDR2 SVGAGI. Trimming cost V 6 bases and J 0 bases; bases outside gene matches: 7. CDR3 sequence reads: CASRSGQLMNTEAFF. DNA of the CDR3: TGTGCCAGCAGGTCGGGACAGCTTATGAACACTGAAGCTTTCTTT.

The V call is TRBV5-8, the J call TRBJ1-5; D uncertain. The germline gives CDR1 SGHTS, CDR2 YDEGEE. V was clipped by 4 bases and J by 3 bases, with 17 bases between them. This CDR3 comprises 16 residues. In nucleotides, the CDR3 is TGTGCCAGCAGCCCATTGCCGAGGCGGAACAATCAGCCCCAGCATTTT. It translates to CASSPLPRRNNQPQHF.

V usage is TRBV7-9 and J usage is TRBJ2-7, with 7 bases that match TRBD1. The J segment lost 2 bases and the V segment lost 5 bases, leaving 15 bases of the junction unmatched. Germline V gene data show CDR1 as SEHNR and CDR2 as FQNEAQ (reference sequence). The CDR3 length is 17 residues. The CDR3 DNA reads as TGTGCCAGCAGCCCTGGGACAGAAATCCTTTTTACCTACGAGCAGTACTTC. Amino acid sequence: CASSPGTEILFTYEQYF. The full variable domain, its missing parts supplied by reference TRBV7-9 and TRBJ2-7, is DTGVSQNPRHKITKRGQNVTFRCDPISEHNRLYWYRQTLGQGPEFLTYFQNEAQLEKSRLLSDRFSAERPKGSFSTLEIQRTEQGDSAMYLCASSPGTEILFTYEQYFGPGTRLTVT.

This rearrangement joins TRBV10-3 to TRBJ1-3; D remains unclear. The V gene lost 10 bases and the J gene lost 1 base, with 8 bases spanning the gap. CDR1 is ENHRY, CDR2 SYGVKD, per germline. CDR3 size: 12 residues. The CDR3 DNA follows: TGTGCCACCAGCGGTTCTGGAAACACCATATATTTT. The encoded protein is CATSGSGNTIYF.

This clone was seen only a few times. This chain joins TRBV19 and TRBJ1-1; D is perhaps TRBD1 (6 bases). The CDR3 length is 13 residues. The V and J ends lost 10 bases and 0 bases respectively, with 12 bases between them. The germline V gene encodes CDR1 LNHDA and CDR2 SQIVND (reference sequence). This CDR3 reads CATKDSLNTEAFF. The CDR3 DNA is TGTGCCACCAAGGACAGCCTGAACACTGAAGCTTTCTTT.

The chain recombines TRBV19 with TRBJ1-1; D might be TRBD1 (6 bases). From germline, CDR1 is LNHDA and CDR2 SQIVND (reference sequence). The CDR3 length is 15 residues. Between the trimmed V and J ends, which lost 3 bases and 1 base, there was a span of 12 bases. The CDR3 reads CASSISNRANTEAFF. CDR3 nucleotide sequence: TGTGCCAGTAGTATTTCTAACAGGGCGAACACTGAAGCTTTCTTT. Full variable domain (rest looked up from reference TRBV19 and TRBJ1-1): DGGITQSPKYLFRKEGQNVTLSCEQNLNHDAMYWYRQDPGQGLRLIYYSQIVNDFQKGDIAEGYSVSREKKESFPLTVTSAQKNPTAFYLCASSISNRANTEAFFGQGTRLTVV.

The V gene is TRBV5-6, the J gene TRBJ1-1; 10 nucleotides agree with TRBD1. The CDR3 has 13 residues. The V segment lost 4 bases and the J segment 4 bases; nucleotides outside the gene matches: 1. Germline values: CDR1 SGHDT, CDR2 YYEEEE. CDR3 protein: CASSGDRGTEAFF. In DNA form, the CDR3 reads TGTGCCAGCAGCGGGGACAGGGGCACTGAAGCTTTCTTT.

The genes are TRBV7-2 and TRBJ2-1; TRBD2 is a possible D gene (5 bases). Deletions cut 3 bases from V and 10 bases from J, with 16 bases between. The CDR3 consists of 14 residues. The germline CDR1 and CDR2 sequences are SGHTA and FQGNSA. The CDR3 nucleotides are TGTGCCAGCAGCTTTTGGCGGTCTAGCCGCGAGCAGTTCTTC. This codes for CASSFWRSSREQFF. The full variable domain, rest sourced from reference TRBV7-2 and TRBJ2-1, is GAGVSQSPSNKVTEKGKDVELRCDPISGHTALYWYRQSLGQGLEFLIYFQGNSAPDKSGLPSDRFSAERTGGSVSTLTIQRTQQEDSAVYLCASSFWRSSREQFFGPGTRLTVL.

J is TRBJ1-2 and V is TRBV2; D possibly corresponds to TRBD1 (5 bases). The CDR3 extends over 12 amino acids. The ends were cut back, 3 bases at V and 4 bases at J, with 6 bases in the middle. Germline lookup yields CDR1 SNHLY and CDR2 FYNNEI. CDR3 region: CASSDGGYGYTF. The CDR3 nucleotides read TGTGCCAGCAGTGACGGGGGCTATGGCTACACCTTC. Together with reference TRBV2 and TRBJ1-2, the CDR3 gives the full variable domain: EPEVTQTPSHQVTQMGQEVILRCVPISNHLYFYWYRQILGQKVEFLVSFYNNEISEKSEIFDDQFSVERPDGSNFTLKIRSTKLEDSAMYFCASSDGGYGYTFGSGTRLTVV.

The chain is built from TRBV15 and TRBJ1-1; 10 bases map to TRBD1. Trimming took 3 bases from V and 3 from J; bases not matched to a gene: 4. CDR1 LNHNV and CDR2 YYDKDF come from the germline V gene (reference sequence). The CDR3 runs 15 residues. The CDR3 DNA follows: TGTGCCACCAGCAGGGGGACAGGGGTCGACACTGAAGCTTTCTTT. It specifies CATSRGTGVDTEAFF.

The V gene is TRBV25-1, the J gene TRBJ2-7, with D perhaps TRBD2 (5 bases). The CDR3 loop spans 14 amino acids. The germline CDR1 and CDR2 sequences are MGHDK and SYGVNS. Trimming shortened V by 1 base and J by 4 bases, and 11 bases separated the two germline ends. CDR3 bases: TGTGCCAGCAGTGAATCTGTTTCGGGGTACGAGCAGTACTTC. As protein: CASSESVSGYEQYF.

The chain is built from TRBV4-3 and TRBJ2-3; 10 bases are shared with TRBD1. There are 16 residues in the CDR3. CDR1 and CDR2 (germline): LGHNA, YSLEER. V shed 0 bases and J 5 bases; nucleotides not matched to a gene: 5. The CDR3 loop reads CASSQDRTGGRDTQYF. The CDR3 DNA reads as TGCGCCAGCAGCCAAGATAGGACAGGGGGTAGAGATACGCAGTATTTT.

This chain connects TRBV3-1 (or the pseudogene TRBV3-2) to TRBJ1-2; a possible D gene is TRBD1 (5 bases). The CDR3 has 14 residues. The V end was cut by 6 bases, the J end by 5 bases, with 16 bases between. The germline V gene has CDR1 LGHDT and CDR2 YNNKEL (reference sequence). The CDR3 protein is CASSREGKGYGYTF. CDR3 coding DNA: TGTGCCAGCAGTCGGGAGGGAAAGGGGTATGGCTACACCTTC.

The V call is TRBV27, the J call TRBJ1-2; TRBD1 matches at 8 bases. The CDR3 totals 15 residues. Per the germline V gene, CDR1 is MNHEY and CDR2 is SMNVEV (reference sequence). Losses at the gene ends were 5 bases for V and 0 bases for J; bases not matched to a gene: 5. The CDR3 region has the DNA TGTGCCAGCAGTCCCCGGGACAGGCCTAACTATGGCTACACCTTC. Amino acids: CASSPRDRPNYGYTF.

The rearrangement uses TRBV2 and TRBJ2-7, with TRBD2 identical over 9 bases. The V gene's germline CDR1 is SNHLY and CDR2 FYNNEI. V trimming: 3 bases; J trimming: 1 base; junction bases outside the gene matches: 10. CDR3 length equals 17 residues. The CDR3 loop reads CASSDGAGGRRSYEQYF. CDR3 sequence (DNA): TGTGCCAGCAGTGATGGAGCGGGAGGTCGTCGTTCCTACGAGCAGTACTTC.

The J gene is TRBJ2-2, the V gene TRBV12-3 or TRBV12-4; no clear D. CDR3 length equals 13 residues. Deletions cut 3 bases from V and 5 bases from J, with 7 bases between. CDR3 sequence: CASSFVLTGELFF. The CDR3 nucleotides are TGTGCCAGCAGTTTCGTCTTGACCGGGGAGCTGTTTTTT.

The rearrangement joins TRBV11-2 to TRBJ1-1; D ambiguous. Per germline, CDR1 SGHAT and CDR2 FQNNGV. V lost 2 bases, J lost 2 bases, and 9 bases lay in between. The CDR3 is made up of 14 amino acids. CDR3 amino acids: CASSLSEGNTEAFF. The CDR3 DNA is TGTGCCAGCAGCTTAAGCGAGGGAAACACTGAAGCTTTCTTT.